The 19 T cell receptor beta chains presented below share a single source sample, sequenced in a study of shared clonotypes between healthy human individuals. Positively selected for CCR7, the CD45RO-negative cells used as naive CD8 cells excluded terminally differentiated effector memory CD45RA+ cells. Some clones are missing from TCRdb's copy, which holds only in-frame ones; the method was immunoSEQ multiplex PCR. The table has hundreds of thousands of clones, 95% to 96% seen once; the top ten hold roughly 0.1%. Material: naive CD8+ T cells sorted from blood. The receptors were sampled from a young woman in good health.

The rearrangement uses TRBV6-5 and TRBJ2-7; 9 bases fit TRBD2. This CDR3 region has 16 residues. Trimming took 0 bases from V and 0 from J; bases not matched to a gene: 3. Germline values: CDR1 MNHEY, CDR2 SVGAGI. The CDR3 reads CASSYSQREVSYEQYF. CDR3 nucleotides: TGTGCCAGCAGTTACTCACAGCGGGAGGTCTCCTACGAGCAGTACTTC.

The chain has TRBV6-5 and TRBJ2-7, with no clear D. This CDR3 spans 16 amino acids. From germline, CDR1 is MNHEY and CDR2 SVGAGI. V was trimmed by 0 bases and J by 2 bases, leaving 14 bases between them. The CDR3 DNA follows: TGTGCCAGCAGTTACTCTATCGGCAGTAAAACCTACGAGCAGTACTTC. Translating it yields CASSYSIGSKTYEQYF.

The gene calls are TRBV28 and TRBJ2-7; weak D call: TRBD1 (7 bases). There are 16 residues in the CDR3. Germline CDR1 reads MDHEN; CDR2 reads SYDVKM. V lost 5 bases to trimming and J lost 2 bases, with 19 bases between them. In nucleotides, the CDR3 is TGTGCCAGCAGTCCCACAAGGGGGGACAGTCCCTACGAGCAGTACTTC. It codes for CASSPTRGDSPYEQYF.

The J gene is TRBJ2-7, the V gene TRBV7-9, with TRBD2 matching over 7 bases. Trimming took 4 bases from V and 4 from J; bases not matched to a gene: 13. From germline, CDR1 is SEHNR and CDR2 FQNEAQ (reference sequence). The CDR3 is 16 residues long. The CDR3 bases are TGTGCCAGCAGCTGGGGCCCGGGAGGCGGGATATACGAGCAGTACTTC. This codes for CASSWGPGGGIYEQYF.

The chain's CDR3 is CASSSGQGALYEQYF. The CDR3 nucleotides are TGTGCCAGCAGCTCAGGACAGGGGGCACTCTACGAGCAGTACTTC. J is TRBJ2-7 and V is TRBV5-4; 11 nucleotides align to TRBD1. The V gene's germline CDR1 is SGHNT and CDR2 YYREEE (reference sequence). This CDR3 contains 15 residues. Trimming removed 3 bases from V and 3 bases from J; junction bases left unmatched: 5.

This chain connects TRBV4-1 to TRBJ2-1; D remains ambiguous. The germline gives CDR1 MGHRA, CDR2 YSYEKL. Trimming left V 1 base short and J 9 bases short, with 10 bases between. The CDR3 contains 13 residues. The CDR3 is CASSQGSLREQFF. The DNA for the CDR3 is TGCGCCAGCAGCCAAGGAAGCCTGCGTGAGCAGTTCTTC.

The chain recombines TRBV15 with TRBJ1-1, with D perhaps matching TRBD1 (5 bases). Germline V gene lookup returns CDR1 LNHNV and CDR2 YYDKDF (reference sequence). Deletions cut 5 bases from V and 6 bases from J, with 16 bases between. The CDR3 loop spans 14 amino acids. CDR3 in DNA: TGTGCCACCAGCGACTCCCGGGGGACCCCTGAAGCTTTCTTT. Encoded protein: CATSDSRGTPEAFF. Variable domain in full (rest from reference TRBV15 and TRBJ1-1): DAMVIQNPRYQVTQFGKPVTLSCSQTLNHNVMYWYQQKSSQAPKLLFHYYDKDFNNEADTPDNFQSRRPNTSFCFLDIRSPGLGDTAMYLCATSDSRGTPEAFFGQGTRLTVV.

The chain has TRBV2 and TRBJ2-7, with D perhaps matching TRBD1 (6 bases). From germline, CDR1 is SNHLY and CDR2 FYNNEI. V was trimmed by 3 bases and J by 4 bases, leaving 10 bases between them. The CDR3 runs to 13 residues. The CDR3 DNA is TGTGCCAGCAGTGAGGGGGCCGATTACGAGCAGTACTTC. It codes for CASSEGADYEQYF.

V usage is TRBV2 and J usage is TRBJ2-7; 14 bases map to TRBD2. This CDR3 is 18 amino acids long. With V trimmed by 1 base and J by 7 bases, 12 bases remained unmatched. CDR1 and CDR2 (germline): SNHLY, FYNNEI. The CDR3 nucleotides are TGTGCCAGCAGTGAAGTGAGACTAGCGGGAGGGCGGGGTCGAGAGCAGTACTTC. Protein sequence: CASSEVRLAGGRGREQYF.

The J gene is TRBJ1-2, the V gene TRBV27, with D possibly matching TRBD1 (6 bases). V lost 6 bases and J lost 7, with 21 bases in between. The CDR3 loop spans 15 amino acids. The germline V gene encodes CDR1 MNHEY and CDR2 SMNVEV (reference sequence). CDR3 residues: CASRRSTGPTGGYTF. Here the CDR3 DNA reads TGTGCCAGCAGAAGATCGACAGGACCAACGGGTGGCTACACCTTC.

The gene calls are TRBV28 and TRBJ2-7; unclear D gene. V lost 2 bases and J lost 0, with 8 bases in between. CDR3 length: 14 residues. Germline V gene data show CDR1 as MDHEN and CDR2 as SYDVKM. DNA for the CDR3: TGTGCCAGCAGTTTAGGGCGGCTCTCCTACGAGCAGTACTTC. Its protein is CASSLGRLSYEQYF.

The V call is TRBV27, the J call TRBJ2-7, with D maybe TRBD1 (6 bases). Trimming cost V 3 bases and J 5 bases, with 14 bases left between them. CDR3 size: 14 residues. Germline V gives CDR1 MNHEY, CDR2 SMNVEV (reference sequence). The CDR3 spells CASSFRGNGHEQYF. The CDR3, as DNA: TGTGCCAGCAGTTTCAGGGGAAACGGCCACGAGCAGTACTTC.

V usage is TRBV27 and J usage is TRBJ2-5; D remains unclear. CDR3 size: 12 residues. V lost 6 bases, J lost 3 bases, and 8 bases lay in between. Germline CDR1 MNHEY, CDR2 SMNVEV (reference sequence). The CDR3, as DNA: TGTGCCAGCAGGTCGTGGGAAGAGACCCAGTACTTC. It yields the protein CASRSWEETQYF.

This chain connects TRBV13 to TRBJ1-2; D is possibly TRBD1 (5 bases). The V end was cut by 2 bases, the J end by 2 bases, with 12 bases between. The CDR3 contains 15 residues. Germline V lookup: CDR1 PRHDT, CDR2 FYEKMQ (reference sequence). In nucleotides, the CDR3 is TGTGCCAGCAGCTTACAAGGGGAAGGGAACTATGGCTACACCTTC. Amino acids: CASSLQGEGNYGYTF.

The rearrangement joins TRBV5-6 to TRBJ1-1; D is perhaps TRBD1 (5 bases). Germline values: CDR1 SGHDT, CDR2 YYEEEE. This CDR3 is 14 amino acids long. Trimming took off 2 bases at V and 5 bases at J, with 13 bases between the two ends. CDR3 bases: TGTGCCAGCAGCTTATCACAGGCGCGGACTGAAGCTTTCTTT. Its translation is CASSLSQARTEAFF.

The gene calls are TRBV28 and TRBJ1-2, with D maybe TRBD1 (6 bases). CDR1 MDHEN and CDR2 SYDVKM come from the germline V gene. CDR3 length: 15 amino acids. V dropped 5 bases and J dropped 4 bases, with 17 bases sitting between them. The CDR3 protein is CASSPPHREGYGYTF. Here the CDR3 DNA reads TGTGCCAGCAGTCCACCCCACAGGGAGGGCTATGGCTACACCTTC.

Written as DNA, the CDR3 is TGTGCCAGCAGACCGGACAGCTCCTACGAGCAGTACTTC. It is translated as CASRPDSSYEQYF. This chain joins TRBV2 and TRBJ2-7; perhaps TRBD1 as D (6 bases). Germline CDR1 SNHLY, CDR2 FYNNEI. V lost 6 bases and J lost 0, with 9 bases in between. The CDR3 covers 13 residues.

V and J are TRBV5-4 and TRBJ2-5; D is unclear. The V and J ends lost 0 bases and 2 bases respectively, with 11 bases between them. Germline values: CDR1 SGHNT, CDR2 YYREEE (reference sequence). The CDR3 contains 15 residues. DNA for the CDR3: TGTGCCAGCAGCTTGGTGGTGGGATGGCAAGAGACCCAGTACTTC. Translated, it gives CASSLVVGWQETQYF.

The rearrangement links TRBV27 to TRBJ2-1; the match to TRBD1 covers 8 bases. Germline CDR1 and CDR2: MNHEY and SMNVEV (reference sequence). This CDR3 has 15 residues. With 0 bases clipped from V and 8 bases from J, the junction kept 6 bases outside the gene matches. CDR3 sequence: CASSLSPGQAYEQFF. In nucleotides, the CDR3 is TGTGCCAGCAGTTTATCACCGGGACAGGCCTATGAGCAGTTCTTC.